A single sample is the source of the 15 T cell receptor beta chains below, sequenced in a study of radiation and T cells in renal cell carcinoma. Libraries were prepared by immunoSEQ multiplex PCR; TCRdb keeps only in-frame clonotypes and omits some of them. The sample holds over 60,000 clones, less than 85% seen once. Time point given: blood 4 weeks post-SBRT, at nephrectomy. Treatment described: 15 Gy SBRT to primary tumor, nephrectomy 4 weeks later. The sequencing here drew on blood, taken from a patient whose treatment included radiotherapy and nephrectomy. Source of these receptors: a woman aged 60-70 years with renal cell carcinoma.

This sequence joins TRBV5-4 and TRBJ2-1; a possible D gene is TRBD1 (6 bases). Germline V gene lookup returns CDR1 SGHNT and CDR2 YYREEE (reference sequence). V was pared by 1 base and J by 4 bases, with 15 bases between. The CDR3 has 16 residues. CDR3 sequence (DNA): TGTGCCAGCAGCTTGTGGGGGCTAGAGAATTACAATGAGCAGTTCTTC. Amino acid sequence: CASSLWGLENYNEQFF. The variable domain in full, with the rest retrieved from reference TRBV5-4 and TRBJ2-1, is ETGVTQSPTHLIKTRGQQVTLRCSSQSGHNTVSWYQQALGQGPQFIFQYYREEENGRGNFPPRFSGLQFPNYSSELNVNALELDDSALYLCASSLWGLENYNEQFFGPGTRLTVL.

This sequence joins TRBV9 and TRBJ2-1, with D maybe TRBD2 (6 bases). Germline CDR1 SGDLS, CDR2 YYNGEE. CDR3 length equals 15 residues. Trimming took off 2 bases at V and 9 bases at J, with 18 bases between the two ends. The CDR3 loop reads CASSVRDSLVGEQFF. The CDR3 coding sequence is TGTGCCAGCAGCGTTCGGGACTCTCTAGTTGGTGAGCAGTTCTTC.

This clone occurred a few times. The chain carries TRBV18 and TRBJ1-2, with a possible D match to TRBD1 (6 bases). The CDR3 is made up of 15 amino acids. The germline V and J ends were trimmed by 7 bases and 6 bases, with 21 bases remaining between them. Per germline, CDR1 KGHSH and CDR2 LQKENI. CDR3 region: CASYPGAGGQDGYTF. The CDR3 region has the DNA TGTGCCAGCTACCCTGGGGCTGGGGGCCAGGATGGCTACACCTTC.

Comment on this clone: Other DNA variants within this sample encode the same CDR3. For the CDR3, the DNA is TGTGCCAGCTCCCGGGACAGGGAACTATATGGCTACACCTTC. Amino acids: CASSRDRELYGYTF. The chain couples TRBV27 to TRBJ1-2; 9 nucleotides align to TRBD1. The V gene end was trimmed by 8 bases and the J gene end by 5 bases; junction bases not matched to a gene: 9. This CDR3 region has 14 residues. Germline assignment: CDR1 MNHEY and CDR2 SMNVEV (reference sequence).

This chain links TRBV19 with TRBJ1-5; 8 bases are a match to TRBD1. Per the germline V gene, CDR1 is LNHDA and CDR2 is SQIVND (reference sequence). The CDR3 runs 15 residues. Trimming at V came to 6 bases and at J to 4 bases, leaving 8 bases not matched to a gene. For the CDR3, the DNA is TGTGCCAGTAGCTCAGGGGGCGGTGGGAATCAGCCCCAGCATTTT. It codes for CASSSGGGGNQPQHF.

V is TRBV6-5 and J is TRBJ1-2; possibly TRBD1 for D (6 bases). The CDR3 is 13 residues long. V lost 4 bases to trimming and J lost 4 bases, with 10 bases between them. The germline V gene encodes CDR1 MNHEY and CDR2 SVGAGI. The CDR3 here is CASSWRGSYGYTF. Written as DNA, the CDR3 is TGTGCCAGCAGTTGGAGGGGGAGCTATGGCTACACCTTC.

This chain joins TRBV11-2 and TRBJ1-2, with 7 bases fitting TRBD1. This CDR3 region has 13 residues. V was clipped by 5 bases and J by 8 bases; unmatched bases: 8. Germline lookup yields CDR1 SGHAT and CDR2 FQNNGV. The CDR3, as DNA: TGTGCCAGCAGCCGTCCAGGGGGAGGGGGCTACACCTTC. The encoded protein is CASSRPGGGGYTF.

CDR3 residues: CASSLSVASYEQYF. The CDR3 coding sequence is TGTGCCAGCAGTTTATCGGTGGCTTCCTACGAGCAGTACTTC. J is TRBJ2-7 and V is TRBV27; no firm D call. With 0 bases removed from V and 1 base from J, the gap between germline ends came to 7 bases. Germline CDR1 MNHEY, CDR2 SMNVEV (reference sequence). The CDR3 is 14 residues long.

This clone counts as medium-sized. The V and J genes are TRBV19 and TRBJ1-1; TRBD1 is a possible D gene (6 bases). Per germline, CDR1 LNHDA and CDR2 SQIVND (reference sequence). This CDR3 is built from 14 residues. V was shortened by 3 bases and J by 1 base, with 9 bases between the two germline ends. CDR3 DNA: TGTGCCAGTAGTATGGGGGGGCCGAACACTGAAGCTTTCTTT. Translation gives CASSMGGPNTEAFF. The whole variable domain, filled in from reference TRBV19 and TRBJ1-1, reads DGGITQSPKYLFRKEGQNVTLSCEQNLNHDAMYWYRQDPGQGLRLIYYSQIVNDFQKGDIAEGYSVSREKKESFPLTVTSAQKNPTAFYLCASSMGGPNTEAFFGQGTRLTVV.

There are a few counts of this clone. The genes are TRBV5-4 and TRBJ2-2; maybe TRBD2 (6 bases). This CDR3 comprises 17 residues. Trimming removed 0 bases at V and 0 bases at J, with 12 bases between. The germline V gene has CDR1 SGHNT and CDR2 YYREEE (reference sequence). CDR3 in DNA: TGTGCCAGCAGCTTGGAGGTGGCTAGCGCGAACACCGGGGAGCTGTTTTTT. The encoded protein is CASSLEVASANTGELFF.

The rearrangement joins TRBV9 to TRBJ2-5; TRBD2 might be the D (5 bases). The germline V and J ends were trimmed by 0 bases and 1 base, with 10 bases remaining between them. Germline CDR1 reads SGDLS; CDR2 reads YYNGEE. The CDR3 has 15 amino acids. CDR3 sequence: CASSVVEGLQETQYF. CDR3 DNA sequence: TGTGCCAGCAGCGTAGTAGAGGGCCTCCAAGAGACCCAGTACTTC. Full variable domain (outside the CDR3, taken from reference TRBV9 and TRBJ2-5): DSGVTQTPKHLITATGQRVTLRCSPRSGDLSVYWYQQSLDQGLQFLIQYYNGEERAKGNILERFSAQQFPDLHSELNLSSLELGDSALYFCASSVVEGLQETQYFGPGTRLLVL.

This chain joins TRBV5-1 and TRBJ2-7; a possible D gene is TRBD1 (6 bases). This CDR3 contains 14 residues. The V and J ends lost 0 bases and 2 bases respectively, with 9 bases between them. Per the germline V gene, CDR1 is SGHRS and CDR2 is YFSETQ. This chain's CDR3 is CASSLETGPYEQYF. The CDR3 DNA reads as TGCGCCAGCAGCTTGGAGACAGGCCCCTACGAGCAGTACTTC. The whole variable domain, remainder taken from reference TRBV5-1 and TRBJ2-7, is KAGVTQTPRYLIKTRGQQVTLSCSPISGHRSVSWYQQTPGQGLQFLFEYFSETQRNKGNFPGRFSGRQFSNSRSEMNVSTLELGDSALYLCASSLETGPYEQYFGPGTRLTVT.

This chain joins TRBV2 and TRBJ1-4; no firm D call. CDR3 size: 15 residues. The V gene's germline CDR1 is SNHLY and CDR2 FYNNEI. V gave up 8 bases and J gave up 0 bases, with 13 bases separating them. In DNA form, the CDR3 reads TGTGCCAGCCGGTCGAGAAGATCAACTAATGAAAAACTGTTTTTT. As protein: CASRSRRSTNEKLFF.

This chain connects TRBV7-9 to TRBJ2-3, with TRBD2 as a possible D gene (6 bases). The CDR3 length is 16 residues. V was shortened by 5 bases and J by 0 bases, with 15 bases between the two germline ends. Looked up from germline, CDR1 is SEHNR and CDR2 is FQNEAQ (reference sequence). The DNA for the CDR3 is TGTGCCAGCAGCCAAATCGTGGGGACTAGCACAGATACGCAGTATTTT. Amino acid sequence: CASSQIVGTSTDTQYF. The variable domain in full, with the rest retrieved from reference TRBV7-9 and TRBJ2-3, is DTGVSQNPRHKITKRGQNVTFRCDPISEHNRLYWYRQTLGQGPEFLTYFQNEAQLEKSRLLSDRFSAERPKGSFSTLEIQRTEQGDSAMYLCASSQIVGTSTDTQYFGPGTRLTVL.

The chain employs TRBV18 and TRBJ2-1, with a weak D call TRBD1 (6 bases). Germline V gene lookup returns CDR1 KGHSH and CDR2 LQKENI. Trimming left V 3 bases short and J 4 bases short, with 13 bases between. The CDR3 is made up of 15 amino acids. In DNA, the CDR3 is TGTGCCAGCTCACCCCGGCAGGGGCAATACAATGAGCAGTTCTTC. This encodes CASSPRQGQYNEQFF.